This TCR beta chain was captured in a study of T cell clones after liver transplantation. This clone was found once. Between the trimmed V and J ends, which lost 5 bases and 0 bases, there was a span of 9 bases. Germline loops: CDR1 SGHTA, CDR2 FQGNSA. The CDR3 contains 14 residues. The table came from immunoSEQ multiplex PCR; TCRdb's copy has only in-frame clones and leaves some out. The table lists tens of thousands of clones, 70% to 75% of them singletons. The source was CD4+ T cells from blood, collected at the 22-month timepoint. The receptor's source is a human patient who received a liver transplant. Some of the T cells may derive from the graft donor. The chain carries TRBV7-2 and TRBJ2-3, with D perhaps matching TRBD1 or TRBD2 (5 bases each). The CDR3 DNA follows: TGTGCCAGCAGCCGGGGCCTTAGCACAGATACGCAGTATTTT. Translated: CASSRGLSTDTQYF.